This T cell receptor (beta chain) stems from a study of molecular identifiers for immune sequencing clone quantification. This CDR3 contains 13 residues. With 2 bases removed from V and 1 base from J, the gap between germline ends came to 5 bases. The germline CDR1 and CDR2 sequences are SNHLY and FYNNEI. Listed TCR primers, together with previously described methods, were used for the bulk TCR libraries. TCRdb ran MiXCR on the PCR reads and lists one entry per CDR3 protein. This sample yields around 65,000 distinct CDR3 sequences, of which about 18% are seen a single time; about 1.6% belongs to the top ten. The study, taken as a whole, reports: Highly expanded clone sizes could be underestimated by identical TCR molecules sharing a barcode. Over 99% of CMV-specific effector molecules, but under 1% of naive ones, were in clones above 20 copies.

This clonotype was picked up many times. What it recognizes is unknown. The chain uses TRBV2 and TRBJ2-5; D not resolved. The sequence was obtained from a human donor in good health. Some libraries in this study had Jurkat cell RNA spiked in. Sequencing was carried out using naive CD8+ T cells from blood, with Jurkat cell RNA spiked in. Regarding subset: FACS-sorted CD8+CD4-CCR7+CD45RA+ naive T cells. CDR3 DNA sequence: TGTGCCAGCAGTGAAACTACCCAAGAGACCCAGTACTTC. Protein sequence: CASSETTQETQYF.